The 4 T cell receptor beta chains listed next were all sequenced from one sample in a study of T cell responses to AZD1222 COVID-19 vaccine. Libraries were prepared by immunoSEQ multiplex PCR; TCRdb keeps only in-frame clonotypes and omits some of them. This table has 75,000 to 90,000 clones, more than 85% appearing once. Specimen: peripheral blood, collected 28 days after the second AZD1222 dose. The receptors shown here come from an adult who received the AZD1222 COVID-19 vaccine.

The chain carries TRBV6-6 and TRBJ1-2, with D possibly matching TRBD1 (5 bases). Deletions cut 7 bases from V and 1 base from J, with 19 bases between. Germline CDR1 and CDR2: MNHNY and SVGAGI (reference sequence). This CDR3 contains 16 residues. CDR3: CASTRFRQLVNYGYTF. CDR3 sequence (DNA): TGTGCCAGCACTCGATTTCGACAGCTAGTTAACTATGGCTACACCTTC.

This clone came up once. The rearrangement joins TRBV19 to TRBJ1-2; 10 bases fit TRBD1. This CDR3 comprises 15 residues. In germline, CDR1 is LNHDA, CDR2 SQIVND (reference sequence). Unmatched junction bases numbered 5, after V lost 6 bases and J lost 1 base. CDR3 amino acids: CASRTGGFGNYGYTF. CDR3 sequence (DNA): TGTGCCAGTAGGACAGGGGGCTTCGGTAACTATGGCTACACCTTC.

The chain carries TRBV5-1 and TRBJ2-1; D might be TRBD1 (5 bases). Germline lookup yields CDR1 SGHRS and CDR2 YFSETQ. This CDR3 is built from 16 residues. Trimming shortened V by 4 bases and J by 7 bases, and 21 bases separated the two germline ends. CDR3 protein: CASSQEQAARANEQFF. The CDR3 DNA reads as TGCGCCAGCAGCCAGGAACAGGCTGCCCGGGCAAATGAGCAGTTCTTC.

V usage is TRBV7-3 and J usage is TRBJ1-1; 7 bases are shared with TRBD1. From germline, CDR1 is SGHTA and CDR2 FQGTGA. This CDR3 comprises 14 residues. Germline trimming cut 5 bases from V and 4 bases from J; bases unmatched to any gene: 7. CDR3 amino acids: CASSRGTVGTEAFF. CDR3 in DNA: TGTGCCAGCAGCCGAGGGACAGTGGGCACTGAAGCTTTCTTT.